A selection of T cell receptor beta chains follows, all from one sample in a study of chemoradiotherapy in HPV16-positive cancers. The protocol was immunoSEQ multiplex PCR, while the TCRdb copy is restricted to in-frame clones and leaves out a portion. The sample consists of 5,400 or so clones, 65% to 80% of them appearing once. Specimen: tumor tissue, collected from a patient who underwent chemoradiotherapy. These receptors were taken from a human donor with HPV-associated anogenital cancer. Each CDR3 is given with its conserved first and last residue. The D gene is left open where the match is weak.

j_gene,len,v_gene,d_gene,CDR3aa,CDR3nt
TRBJ2-1,14,TRBV18,-,CASSQGSSYDEQFF,TGTGCCAGCTCCCAGGGGTCTAGCTACGATGAGCAGTTCTTC
TRBJ2-5,13,TRBV7-6,-,CASSLSQQETQYF,TGTGCCAGCAGCTTGTCGCAGCAAGAGACCCAGTACTTC
TRBJ1-1,13,TRBV29-1,-,CSVDEAGNTEAFF,TGCAGCGTTGATGAGGCAGGGAACACTGAAGCTTTCTTT
TRBJ2-5,14,TRBV30,TRBD2,CAWKLAGGQETQYF,TGTGCCTGGAAACTAGCGGGGGGGCAAGAGACCCAGTACTTC
TRBJ2-2,14,TRBV29-1,-,CSVDLGQGPGELFF,TGCAGCGTTGATCTGGGCCAGGGCCCCGGGGAGCTGTTTTTT
TRBJ2-3,16,TRBV18,TRBD1,CASTNRNGTGRYTQYF,TGTGCCAGCACTAACAGAAACGGGACAGGTCGGTATACGCAGTATTTT
TRBJ2-2,16,TRBV12-2,-,CASRLVGQGPTGELFF,TGTGCAAGTCGCTTAGTCGGACAGGGACCCACCGGGGAGCTGTTTTTT
TRBJ1-5,15,TRBV5-1,-,CASSLVGADDQPQHF,TGCGCCAGCAGCCTCGTAGGGGCCGATGATCAGCCCCAGCATTTT
TRBJ1-4,18,TRBV5-1,TRBD1,CASSWVGTGEATNEKLFF,TGCGCCAGCAGCTGGGTTGGGACAGGGGAAGCGACTAATGAAAAACTGTTTTTT
TRBJ1-1,15,TRBV7-3,-,CASSLIPQGNTEAFF,TGTGCCAGCAGCTTAATTCCACAGGGTAACACTGAAGCTTTCTTT
TRBJ2-5,14,TRBV5-1,-,CASSGTVSQETQYF,TGCGCCAGCAGCGGCACAGTAAGTCAAGAGACCCAGTACTTC
TRBJ1-2,17,TRBV4-1,-,CASSIRGAHSDNYGYTF,TGCGCCAGCAGCATACGGGGGGCCCACAGCGATAACTATGGCTACACCTTC